The rows below give T cell receptor beta chains drawn from one sample of a study of T cells in Graves' hyperthyroidism and ophthalmopathy. TCRdb re-analysed the multiplex PCR reads in MiXCR, keeping a single row per CDR3 protein. The sample has 600,000 or so distinct CDR3 sequences, approximately 14% seen once. Sequences were obtained from blood. All receptors derive from a woman between 50 and 59 years old with Graves' ophthalmopathy. Both conserved end residues are part of each CDR3. The order of the fields is J gene, V gene, clone size, CDR3 protein. For some rows the clone size is stated as once, few or many, or as a class when expanded; others skip it.

>TRBJ2-5|TRBV7-7|.
CASSLGGQGAETQYF
>TRBJ2-7|TRBV20-1|many
CSARLGLAGDEQYF
>TRBJ2-7|TRBV7-2|many
CASSRQAAGYSYEQYF
>TRBJ2-5|TRBV5-1|.
CASSFGTSGGQETQYF
>TRBJ2-3|TRBV20-1|many
CSATPGLAGGGTQYF
>TRBJ2-2|TRBV6-2/TRBV6-3|many
CASSYGGIRSPGELFF
>TRBJ2-1|TRBV13|many
CASSSDRPDEQFF
>TRBJ2-4|TRBV6-5|few
CASSYSVAGVTKNIQYF
>TRBJ2-2|TRBV7-3|.
CASSWTGALSAGELFF
>TRBJ1-1|TRBV6-2/TRBV6-3|.
CASSTMRGDTEAFF
>TRBJ2-3|TRBV12-3/TRBV12-4|few
CASSPSGQPTDTQYF
>TRBJ1-2|TRBV20-1|many
CSASVFGRGTYGYTF
>TRBJ2-2|TRBV5-4|few
CASSLGGRANTGELFF
>TRBJ2-1|TRBV25-1|.
CASSEPLAVYNEQFF
>TRBJ2-1|TRBV20-1|many
CSASGVSSYNEQFF
>TRBJ1-2|TRBV7-2|many
CASSLSGQGYYGYTF
>TRBJ2-3|TRBV14|.
CASSPGLAGHFTDTQYF
>TRBJ2-1|TRBV5-1|few
CASSLESSGGPYNEQFF
>TRBJ2-4|TRBV7-2|few
CASSSKIAGASKNIQYF
>TRBJ2-7|TRBV4-3|.
CASSQAFPPPSGQYF
>TRBJ1-1|TRBV29-1|many
CSVGTITEAFF
>TRBJ2-2|TRBV18|many
CASSPPSTGELFF